These T cell receptor beta chains were read from a single sample in a study of shared clonotypes between healthy human individuals. The data were produced by immunoSEQ multiplex PCR, yet TCRdb's version contains in-frame clones alone and is incomplete. The sample lists about a million clones, 65% to 75% occurring once. The material sequenced was memory CD4+ T cells sorted from blood. The receptors derive from a man in his late teens or twenties in good health. Each CDR3 is given with its conserved first and last residue. The D gene is left open where the match is weak. The listing skips clone size in some rows; elsewhere it reads once, few, many or a size class.

v_gene	abundance	d_gene	j_gene	CDR3aa	CDR3nt
TRBV6-5	once	.	TRBJ2-3	CASRRDSVSAQYF	TGTGCCAGCAGGCGGGACAGCGTAAGTGCGCAGTATTTT
TRBV5-6	.	TRBD2	TRBJ2-2	CASSPPSGKNTGELFF	TGTGCCAGCAGTCCACCTAGCGGGAAGAACACCGGGGAGCTGTTTTTT
TRBV30	.	TRBD2	TRBJ2-7	CAWRGGSGLAGFEQYF	TGTGCCTGGAGAGGGGGCAGCGGACTAGCGGGATTTGAGCAGTACTTC
TRBV28	.	TRBD1	TRBJ2-2	CASITSPQGTGELFF	TGTGCCAGCATCACCTCGCCACAGGGGACAGGGGAGCTGTTTTTT
TRBV2	.	.	TRBJ2-7	CASSPGPPSYEQYF	TGTGCCAGCAGTCCAGGGCCGCCTTCCTACGAGCAGTACTTC
TRBV9	few	.	TRBJ1-6	CASRGAGPGSPLHF	TGTGCCAGCCGGGGGGCAGGGCCAGGGTCACCCCTCCACTTT
TRBV2	.	TRBD1	TRBJ1-2	CAGRQGTYGYTF	TGTGCCGGAAGACAGGGGACATATGGCTACACCTTC
TRBV30	.	TRBD1	TRBJ2-7	CAWTRDRAGEQYF	TGTGCCTGGACCCGAGACAGGGCAGGGGAGCAGTACTTC
TRBV15	.	.	TRBJ1-1	CATSRDQGPSTEAFF	TGTGCCACCAGCAGAGACCAGGGCCCGAGCACTGAAGCTTTCTTT
TRBV10-3	few	.	TRBJ1-3	CAISGASSGNTIYF	TGTGCCATCAGTGGGGCAAGCTCTGGAAACACCATATATTTT
TRBV27	.	.	TRBJ2-7	CASSRTSFASYEQYF	TGTGCCAGCAGCCGTACTAGTTTCGCCTCCTACGAGCAGTACTTC